Detailed here is one TCR beta chain. As yet, its antigen is unknown. The data originate from a study of T cells in tuberculosis. The V gene's germline CDR1 is SGHNT and CDR2 YYREEE (reference sequence). The CDR3 consists of 13 residues. Losses at the gene ends were 3 bases for V and 2 bases for J; bases not matched to a gene: 0. Method: immunoSEQ multiplex PCR; TCRdb's copy keeps in-frame clones and lacks some. The sample includes fewer than 55,000 clones, 90% to 95% seen only once; the top ten take 6% to 8%. Study-level findings and limits: Active tuberculosis alpha repertoires lay closer to GMM-specific TCRs than controls'.

The source is a donor between 10 and 29 years old with latent tuberculosis or without tuberculosis infection. Sequencing was performed on PBMCs. The J gene is TRBJ2-5, the V gene TRBV5-4, with 8 bases aligning to TRBD1. This CDR3 is CASSWTGQETQYF. CDR3 in DNA: TGTGCCAGCAGCTGGACAGGGCAAGAGACCCAGTACTTC.